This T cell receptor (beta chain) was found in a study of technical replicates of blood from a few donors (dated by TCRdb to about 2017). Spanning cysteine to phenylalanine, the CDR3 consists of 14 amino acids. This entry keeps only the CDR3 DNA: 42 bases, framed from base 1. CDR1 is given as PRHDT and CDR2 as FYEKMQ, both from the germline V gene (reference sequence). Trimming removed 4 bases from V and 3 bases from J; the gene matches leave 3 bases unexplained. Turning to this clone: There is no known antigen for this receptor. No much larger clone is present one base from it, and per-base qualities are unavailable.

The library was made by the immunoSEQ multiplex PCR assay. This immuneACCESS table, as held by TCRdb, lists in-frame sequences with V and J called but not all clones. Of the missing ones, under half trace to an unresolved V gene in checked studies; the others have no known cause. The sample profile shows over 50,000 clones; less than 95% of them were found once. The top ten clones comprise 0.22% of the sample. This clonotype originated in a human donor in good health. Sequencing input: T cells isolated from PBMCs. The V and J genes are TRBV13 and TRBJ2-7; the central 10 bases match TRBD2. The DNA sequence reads TGTGCCAGCAGCTCATGGACTAGCGGCTACGAGCAGTACTTC. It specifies CASSSWTSGYEQYF.